This T cell receptor beta chain was identified during a study of blood T cell repertoires in COVID-19 (dated by TCRdb to 2020 to 2021). Turning to the overall study: The collaborator samples originated in the United States, Italy and Spain and spanned the acute and convalescent phases of COVID-19. Where available, HLA class I and class II types were obtained from metadata supplied by the sample provider rather than from assay-based typing. Samples came from the ongoing ImmuneRACE study (first 160 participants) plus 1,254 subjects from 6 global collaborators. The sample metadata nearly always contained a de-identified subject ID, COVID-19 status, age in years and sex. The prospective study material was composed of cDNA or gDNA derived from T cells, B-cell-depleted T cells, or PBMCs. Deeply sampled blood TCRbeta repertoires from subjects exposed to, actively infected with, or recovered from COVID-19 were included in the dataset. The repertoires were released in a freely available public database intended as a resource for research on the immune response to SARS-CoV-2. Results the study describes overall, beyond this receptor: Clinical and demographic metadata were provided uncurated, with the amount varying by source and participant.

TCRbeta CDR3 regions were amplified from genomic DNA using the immunoSEQ Assay, a bias-controlled multiplex PCR. The authors processed their data as follows. The number of nucleated cells in each sample was estimated by amplification of reference gene primers within the assay. To quantify the absolute abundance of each unique TCRbeta CDR3 rearrangement, sequence reads were collapsed and filtered. For each sample, productive Simpson clonality was calculated by taking the square root of Simpson's diversity index across productive rearrangements. TCRdb stores this immuneACCESS table with in-frame sequences only. Part of the clones is absent; in the studies checked, under half of the shortfall reflects unresolved V genes, and no reason is known for the rest. That table furnishes V, J and clone size, whereas the DNA furnished D and trimming. In this sample the table shows roughly 500,000 clones, less than 90% of which occur a single time. The ten largest clones add up to 7% to 10% of the sample.

From the germline V gene (reference sequence), CDR1 is WNHNN and CDR2 is SYGVQD. The junction shows trimming of 8 bases on V and 7 bases on J, and the gene matches do not reach 8 bases of it. The CDR3 starts with the cysteine, ends with the phenylalanine, and has 13 residues. The entry retains the CDR3 DNA only, 39 bases that are in frame from base 1. Participants in the prospective study were enrolled through a virtual design, were aged roughly 18 to 100 years, and lived in roughly 24 United States geographic areas. Cohort assignment in the prospective study relied on participant-reported clinical history from a screening survey and a study questionnaire. Recovered participants in ImmuneRACE Cohort 3 were defined by two consecutive negative NP/OP PCR tests, clearance by a healthcare professional, or resolution of symptoms. Each participant in the prospective study had whole blood, serum and a nasopharyngeal or oropharyngeal swab collected by mobile phlebotomists. Additional blood draws and questionnaires over an approximately two-month period could optionally be provided by prospective study participants. Blood samples from the prospective study were shipped frozen or at room temperature prior to DNA extraction.

A note on this clone: There is no known antigen for this receptor. Within one base of it there is no much larger clone, and no base qualities were kept.

This clonotype originated in a woman in her sixties or seventies who had recovered from COVID-19. The rearrangement joined TRBV10-1 to TRBJ2-1; 7 of the junction bases match TRBD1. Input material: PBMCs or T cells enriched from blood (not recorded which). The CDR3 sequence is CASGQTGYNEQFF. The DNA sequence is given as TGCGCCAGCGGCCAGACAGGGTATAATGAGCAGTTCTTC.